A single sample is the source of the 13 T cell receptor beta chains below, sequenced in a study of neoadjuvant anti-PD-1 for oral cavity cancer. Only in-frame clones appear in the TCRdb table, and some are missing; sequencing was by immunoSEQ multiplex PCR. The sample lists some 31,000 clones, about 80% occurring once. Sample time point: after neoadjuvant nivolumab, at surgical resection. Sample: PBMCs, taken after nivolumab (anti-PD-1) treatment. Source of these receptors: a person aged 40-85 years with oral cavity squamous cell carcinoma.

This clone showed up just a few times. V and J are TRBV15 and TRBJ1-1; possibly TRBD1 for D (6 bases). Germline CDR1 and CDR2: LNHNV and YYDKDF (reference sequence). The CDR3 length is 15 residues. Trimming removed 1 base from V and 0 bases from J, with 9 bases in between. CDR3 DNA sequence: TGTGCCACCAGCAGAGCCACAGGGTTGAACACTGAAGCTTTCTTT. It specifies CATSRATGLNTEAFF.

Sample share makes this clone medium-sized. The chain joins TRBV10-1 to TRBJ1-2; D gene uncertain. The CDR3 sequence is 15 residues long. Per germline, CDR1 WNHNN and CDR2 SYGVQD (reference sequence). Between the trimmed V and J ends, which lost 0 bases and 3 bases, there was a span of 11 bases. The DNA of the CDR3 is TGCGCCAGCAGTGAGTCTTTAAGACGGGACTATGGCTACACCTTC. This encodes CASSESLRRDYGYTF.

The CDR3 spells CASTLTSGKSTEAFF. The CDR3 DNA reads as TGTGCCAGCACCTTGACATCAGGGAAAAGCACTGAAGCTTTCTTT. The chain uses TRBV7-8 and TRBJ1-1; D may be TRBD1 (5 bases). Looked up from germline, CDR1 is SGHVS and CDR2 is FQNEAQ. The CDR3 is 15 residues long. Deletions cut 7 bases from V and 4 bases from J, with 19 bases between. Filled out from reference TRBV7-8 and TRBJ1-1, the complete variable domain reads GAGVSQSPRYKVAKRGQDVALRCDPISGHVSLFWYQQALGQGPEFLTYFQNEAQLDKSGLPSDRFFAERPEGSVSTLKIQRTQQEDSAVYLCASTLTSGKSTEAFFGQGTRLTVV.

This chain joins TRBV19 and TRBJ2-1, with a tentative D call TRBD2 (7 bases). Trimming pared 10 bases from V and 0 bases from J, leaving 19 bases between. Germline V lookup: CDR1 LNHDA, CDR2 SQIVND (reference sequence). This CDR3 has 16 amino acids. The CDR3 loop reads CATKGGATASYNEQFF. CDR3 DNA: TGTGCCACTAAGGGGGGGGCCACCGCCTCCTACAATGAGCAGTTCTTC.

The genes are TRBV7-6 and TRBJ2-2, with TRBD1 identical over 9 bases. J gave up 5 bases and V 5 bases, and 12 bases lay outside the gene matches. In germline, CDR1 is SGHVS, CDR2 FNYEAQ. The CDR3 has 17 residues. The CDR3 is CASSLDLTGGSTGELFF. CDR3 nucleotides: TGTGCCAGCAGCCTAGACCTGACAGGGGGATCGACCGGGGAGCTGTTTTTT.

This chain links TRBV9 with TRBJ1-5; D is unclear. The germline V gene encodes CDR1 SGDLS and CDR2 YYNGEE. Trimming removed 0 bases from V and 5 bases from J, with 9 bases in between. CDR3 size: 14 residues. CDR3 coding DNA: TGTGCCAGCAGCGTAGATCTGTGGGATCAGCCCCAGCATTTT. It yields the protein CASSVDLWDQPQHF.

V gene TRBV15 combines with J gene TRBJ2-1; D call uncertain. Germline values: CDR1 LNHNV, CDR2 YYDKDF (reference sequence). The V end lost 4 bases, the J end lost 0 bases, and 4 bases lay between the germline ends. The CDR3 runs to 13 residues. Here the CDR3 reads CATSTSSYNEQFF. As DNA, the CDR3 is TGTGCCACCAGCACTAGCTCCTACAATGAGCAGTTCTTC.

The V gene is TRBV10-3, the J gene TRBJ1-3; maybe TRBD1 (5 bases). V was trimmed by 4 bases and J by 0 bases, leaving 7 bases between them. Germline CDR1 reads ENHRY; CDR2 reads SYGVKD. The CDR3 is made up of 14 amino acids. This CDR3 reads CAISGGSSGNTIYF. Here the CDR3 DNA reads TGTGCCATCAGTGGGGGCAGCTCTGGAAACACCATATATTTT.

This clone appeared a few times. The chain joins TRBV6-4 to TRBJ2-2; 7 bases align to TRBD2. The CDR3 contains 14 residues. Germline-derived CDR1 and CDR2 are MRHNA and SNTAGT. Trimming took 9 bases from V and 0 from J; bases not matched to a gene: 4. Here the CDR3 reads CARGEGSNTGELFF. CDR3 in DNA: TGTGCCAGGGGGGAGGGGTCGAACACCGGGGAGCTGTTTTTT.

CDR3 bases: TGTGCCAGCAGCCAAACAGGGGGCACCGGGGAGCTGTTTTTT. Translated, it gives CASSQTGGTGELFF. The chain joins TRBV11-3 to TRBJ2-2; 8 bases map to TRBD1. In germline, CDR1 is SGHNT, CDR2 YENEEA. The CDR3 sequence is 14 residues long. V dropped 5 bases and J dropped 4; count of bases not matched to a gene: 3.

This chain connects TRBV7-6 to TRBJ2-1, with TRBD2 matching over 14 bases. The CDR3 contains 15 residues. The ends lost 1 base at V and 12 bases at J; junction bases unmatched: 5. The germline V gene has CDR1 SGHVS and CDR2 FNYEAQ. CDR3 nucleotide sequence: TGTGCCAGCAGCTTAGAGACTAGCGGGGGGGCTCGGCAGTTCTTC. Translated: CASSLETSGGARQFF. Filled out from reference TRBV7-6 and TRBJ2-1, the complete variable domain reads GAGVSQSPRYKVTKRGQDVALRCDPISGHVSLYWYRQALGQGPEFLTYFNYEAQQDKSGLPNDRFSAERPEGSISTLTIQRTEQRDSAMYRCASSLETSGGARQFFGPGTRLTVL.

This chain uses TRBV15 with TRBJ2-5, with D unclear. The CDR3 totals 18 residues. Trimming cost V 1 base and J 4 bases, with 22 bases left between them. Looked up from germline, CDR1 is LNHNV and CDR2 is YYDKDF (reference sequence). CDR3 nucleotides: TGTGCCACCAGCAGAGGAAACGCCGCCATTTCGACCGGAGAGACCCAGTACTTC. Encoded protein: CATSRGNAAISTGETQYF.

V is TRBV5-1 and J is TRBJ2-5; TRBD2 matches at 8 bases. In germline, CDR1 is SGHRS, CDR2 YFSETQ. CDR3 length: 16 amino acids. V lost 0 bases, J lost 0 bases, and 4 bases stayed unmatched. The CDR3 nucleotides read TGCGCCAGCAGCTTGGTTGGCGGGGGGAACCAAGAGACCCAGTACTTC. Translated: CASSLVGGGNQETQYF.